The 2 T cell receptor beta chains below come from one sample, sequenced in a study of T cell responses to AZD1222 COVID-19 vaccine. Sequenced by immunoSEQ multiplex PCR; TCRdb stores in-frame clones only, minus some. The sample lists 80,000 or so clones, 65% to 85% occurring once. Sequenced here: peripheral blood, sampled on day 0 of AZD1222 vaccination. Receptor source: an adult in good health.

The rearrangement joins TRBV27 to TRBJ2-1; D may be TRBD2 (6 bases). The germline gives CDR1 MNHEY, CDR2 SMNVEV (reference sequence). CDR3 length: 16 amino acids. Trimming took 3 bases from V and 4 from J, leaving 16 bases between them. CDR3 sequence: CASSFLLPGGYNEQFF. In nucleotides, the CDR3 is TGTGCCAGCAGTTTCTTACTACCCGGGGGTTACAATGAGCAGTTCTTC.

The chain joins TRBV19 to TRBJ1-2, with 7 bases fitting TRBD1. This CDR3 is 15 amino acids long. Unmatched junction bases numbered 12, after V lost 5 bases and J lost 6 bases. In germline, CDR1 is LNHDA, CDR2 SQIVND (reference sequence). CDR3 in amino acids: CASSSETGTGDGYTF. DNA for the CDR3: TGTGCCAGTAGTTCAGAGACAGGGACGGGGGATGGCTACACCTTC.